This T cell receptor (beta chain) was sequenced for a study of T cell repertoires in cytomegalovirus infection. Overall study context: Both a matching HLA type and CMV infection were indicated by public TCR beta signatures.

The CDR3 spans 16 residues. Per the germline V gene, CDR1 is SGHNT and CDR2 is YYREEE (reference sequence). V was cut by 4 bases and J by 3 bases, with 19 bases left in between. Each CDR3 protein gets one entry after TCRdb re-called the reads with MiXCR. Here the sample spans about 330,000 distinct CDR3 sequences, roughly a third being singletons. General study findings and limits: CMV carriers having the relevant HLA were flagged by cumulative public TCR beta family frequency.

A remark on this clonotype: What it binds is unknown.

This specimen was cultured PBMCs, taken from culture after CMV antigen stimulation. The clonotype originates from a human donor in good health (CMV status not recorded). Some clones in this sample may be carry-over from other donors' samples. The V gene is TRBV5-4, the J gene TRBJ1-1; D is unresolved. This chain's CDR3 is CASSGGSLWRDTEAFF. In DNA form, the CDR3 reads TGTGCCAGCAGCGGCGGTAGTTTATGGCGGGACACTGAAGCTTTCTTT.